The source of this T cell receptor beta chain is a study of early T cells in non-severe SARS-CoV-2 infection. Across the whole study: With bulk RNA from unsorted whole blood as input, sequencing yielded unpaired chains.

TCRdb re-called the 5' RACE reads through MiXCR, storing one row per CDR3 protein. The sample holds about 22,000 distinct CDR3 sequences, 3% to 4% seen once. This clonotype appeared a few times. The CDR3 has 15 residues. Losses at the gene ends were 4 bases for V and 0 bases for J; bases not matched to a gene: 1. The germline V gene encodes CDR1 SGHTA and CDR2 FQGTGA. The TCR was taken from an adult who was a healthcare worker with PCR-confirmed SARS-CoV-2 infection or an uninfected control (not recorded which). The rearrangement links TRBV7-3 to TRBJ2-3; TRBD2 agrees at 10 bases. The specimen sequenced was whole blood. The CDR3 loop reads CASSSGLASTDTQYF. CDR3 bases: TGTGCCAGCAGCTCGGGACTAGCGAGCACAGATACGCAGTATTTT. Looking up the rest from reference TRBV7-3 and TRBJ2-3 gives the full variable domain: GAGVSQTPSNKVTEKGKYVELRCDPISGHTALYWYRQSLGQGPEFLIYFQGTGAADDSGLPNDRFFAVRPEGSVSTLKIQRTERGDSAVYLCASSSGLASTDTQYFGPGTRLTVL.